This T cell receptor beta chain emerged from a study of T cell responses to AZD1222 COVID-19 vaccine. Findings of the study overall: The study found vaccine-associated CD4 TCRs spanning spike, dominant at 160-218 and 743-854.

The CDR3 has 14 residues. Deletions cut 4 bases from V and 1 base from J, with 10 bases between. The V gene's germline CDR1 is SGHTA and CDR2 FQGTGA. The table came from immunoSEQ multiplex PCR; TCRdb's copy has only in-frame clones and leaves some out. The sample includes around 110,000 clones, about 91% seen only once; the top ten take about 10%. Concerning this clone: What it binds is unknown.

V and J are TRBV7-3 and TRBJ1-1; possibly TRBD1 for D (5 bases). This clonotype was sampled from an adult in good health. The input for sequencing was peripheral blood, taken on day 0 of AZD1222 vaccination. In DNA form, the CDR3 reads TGTGCCAGCAGCTCGCAGGGAGCGAACACTGAAGCTTTCTTT. It codes for CASSSQGANTEAFF.